This TCR beta chain was captured by sequencing in a study of beta chain features in type 1 diabetes. Study results and limitations: For type 1 diabetes patients, VDJ junctions showed fewer insertions and more deletions.

With regard to this clone: Its specificity is unknown.

V was pared by 6 bases and J by 15 bases, with 17 bases of the junction left unmatched. Germline V gene data show CDR1 as LNHDA and CDR2 as SQIVND (reference sequence). The CDR3 covers 14 residues. The isolated RNA, all of it, was reverse transcribed, so expressed TCRB transcripts were what got sequenced. Clones were read by immunoSEQ multiplex PCR, and TCRdb kept only the in-frame ones, dropping some. This sample yields around 9,600 clones, of which around 82% are seen a single time; about 1.4% belongs to the top ten. The sequencing sample was made of Tregs from blood. The chain links TRBV19 to TRBJ2-1; TRBD2 aligns across 7 bases. This receptor was identified in a woman aged 18-29 years in good health. The CDR3 DNA follows: TGTGCCAGTAGACCTGGGAGGGACTCGTCCCCGTTGTTCTTC. Translating it yields CASRPGRDSSPLFF.